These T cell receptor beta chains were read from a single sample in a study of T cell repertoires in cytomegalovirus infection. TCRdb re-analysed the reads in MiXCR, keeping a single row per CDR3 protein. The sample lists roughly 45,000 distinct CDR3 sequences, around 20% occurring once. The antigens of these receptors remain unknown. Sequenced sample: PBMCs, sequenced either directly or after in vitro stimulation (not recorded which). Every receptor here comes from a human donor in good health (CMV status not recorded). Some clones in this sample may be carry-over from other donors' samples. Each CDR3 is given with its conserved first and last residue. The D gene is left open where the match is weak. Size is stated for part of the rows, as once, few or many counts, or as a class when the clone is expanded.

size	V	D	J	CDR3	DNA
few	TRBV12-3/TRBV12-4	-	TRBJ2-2	CASSLGYGPNTGELFF	TGTGCCAGCAGTTTAGGGTACGGACCGAACACCGGGGAGCTGTTTTTT
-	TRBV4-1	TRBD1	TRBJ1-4	CASSQVRGQAGEKLFF	TGCGCCAGCAGCCAAGTTAGAGGACAGGCCGGTGAAAAACTGTTTTTT
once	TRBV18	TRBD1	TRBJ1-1	CASSPGQENTEAFF	TGTGCCAGCTCACCAGGACAGGAGAACACTGAAGCTTTCTTT
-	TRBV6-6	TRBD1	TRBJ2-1	CASSWSSGTGVYNEQFF	TGTGCCAGCAGTTGGTCCAGTGGGACAGGTGTCTACAATGAGCAGTTCTTC
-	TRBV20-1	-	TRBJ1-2	CSATEGGGRGRNYGYTF	TGCAGTGCTACGGAGGGGGGGGGCAGGGGACGGAATTATGGCTACACCTTC
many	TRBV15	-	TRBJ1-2	CATSRDSGNYGYTF	TGTGCCACCAGCAGAGATTCGGGGAACTATGGCTACACCTTC
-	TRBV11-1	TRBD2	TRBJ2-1	CASSLALLAGGSSYNEQFF	TGTGCCAGCAGCTTAGCGCTCCTAGCGGGAGGAAGCTCCTACAATGAGCAGTTCTTC
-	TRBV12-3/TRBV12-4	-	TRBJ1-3	CAIPKSLGNTIYF	TGTGCCATTCCAAAGTCCTTGGGAAACACCATATATTTT
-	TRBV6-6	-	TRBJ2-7	CASSYSGASEQYF	TGTGCCAGCAGTTACTCAGGAGCGTCCGAGCAGTACTTC
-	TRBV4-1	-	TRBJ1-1	CASSRSRSGPNTEAFF	TGCGCCAGCAGCCGTTCCAGGTCCGGTCCGAACACTGAAGCTTTCTTT
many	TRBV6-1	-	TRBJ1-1	CASSEPGGTEAFF	TGTGCCAGCAGTGAACCCGGGGGCACTGAAGCTTTCTTT
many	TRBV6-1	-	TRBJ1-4	CASSGGTRYEKLFF	TGTGCCAGCAGTGGGGGGACACGTTATGAAAAACTGTTTTTT
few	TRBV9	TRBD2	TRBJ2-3	CASSSGLAGTQYF	TGTGCCAGCAGCTCTGGACTAGCTGGTACGCAGTATTTT
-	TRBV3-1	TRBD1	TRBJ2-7	CASSHWDRAGEQYF	TGTGCCAGCAGCCATTGGGACAGGGCTGGCGAGCAGTACTTC
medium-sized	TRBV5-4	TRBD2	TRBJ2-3	CASSFGLDADTQYF	TGTGCCAGCAGCTTTGGACTAGATGCAGATACGCAGTATTTT
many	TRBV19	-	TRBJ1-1	CASSHQQDTEAFF	TGTGCCAGTTCTCATCAACAGGACACTGAAGCTTTCTTT
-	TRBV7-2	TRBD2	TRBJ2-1	CASSPQGSGMNEQFF	TGTGCCAGCAGCCCCCAGGGTAGCGGGATGAATGAGCAGTTCTTC
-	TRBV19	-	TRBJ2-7	CASSIRDTPYEQYF	TGTGCCAGTAGCATCCGGGACACCCCTTACGAGCAGTACTTC
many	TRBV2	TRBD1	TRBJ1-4	CASRGTGGEKLFF	TGTGCCAGCAGAGGAACAGGGGGTGAAAAACTGTTTTTT
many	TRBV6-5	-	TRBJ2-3	CASSYRRDRTDTQYF	TGTGCCAGCAGTTACCGCCGGGACCGCACAGATACGCAGTATTTT
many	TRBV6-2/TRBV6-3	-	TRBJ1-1	CASTRDRWNTEAFF	TGTGCCAGCACTAGAGACAGGTGGAACACTGAAGCTTTCTTT
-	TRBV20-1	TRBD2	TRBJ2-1	CSGDRWLAGGNEQFF	TGCAGTGGGGACCGATGGCTAGCGGGTGGTAATGAGCAGTTCTTC
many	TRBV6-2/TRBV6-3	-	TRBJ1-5	CASSYRTPSDQPQHF	TGTGCCAGCAGTTACCGTACGCCCTCCGATCAGCCCCAGCATTTT
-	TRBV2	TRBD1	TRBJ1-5	CASRGQRSQPQHF	TGTGCCAGCAGGGGACAGCGAAGTCAGCCCCAGCATTTT
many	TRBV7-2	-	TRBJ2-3	CASSWDPQGRTDTQYF	TGTGCCAGCAGCTGGGACCCACAGGGCCGCACAGATACGCAGTATTTT
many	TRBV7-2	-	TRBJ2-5	CASSSQGRETQYF	TGTGCCAGCAGCTCACAGGGTAGAGAGACCCAGTACTTC
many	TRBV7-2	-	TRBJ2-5	CASSPIGRGQYF	TGTGCCAGCAGCCCGATCGGCCGAGGCCAGTACTTC
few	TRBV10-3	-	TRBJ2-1	CATRGRTRSPNEQFF	TGTGCCACCAGGGGAAGAACTAGATCCCCCAATGAGCAGTTCTTC
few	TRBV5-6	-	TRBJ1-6	CASSLGRLNSPLHF	TGTGCCAGCAGCTTGGGACGGTTAAATTCACCCCTCCACTTT
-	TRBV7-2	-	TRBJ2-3	CASSFSGLTDTQYF	TGTGCCAGCAGCTTTTCCGGACTCACAGATACGCAGTATTTT
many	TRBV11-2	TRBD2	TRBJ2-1	CASSLTSGTKNEQFF	TGTGCCAGCAGCCTAACCTCCGGGACTAAAAATGAGCAGTTCTTC
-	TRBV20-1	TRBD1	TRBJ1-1	CSATTGDRGGNEAFF	TGCAGTGCTACCACAGGAGACAGGGGCGGCAATGAAGCTTTCTTT
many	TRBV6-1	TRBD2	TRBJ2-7	CASSVTLAGSSYEQYF	TGTGCCAGCAGTGTGACGCTAGCGGGCAGCTCCTACGAGCAGTACTTC
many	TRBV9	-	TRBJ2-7	CASSALGRGAGYEQYF	TGTGCCAGCAGCGCCCTCGGGAGAGGAGCAGGTTACGAGCAGTACTTC
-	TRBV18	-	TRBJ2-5	CASSPKLTGIETQYF	TGTGCCAGCTCACCAAAACTTACAGGGATTGAGACCCAGTACTTC
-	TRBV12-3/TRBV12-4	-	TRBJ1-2	CASRPWGGYGYTF	TGTGCCAGCAGACCGTGGGGGGGCTATGGCTACACCTTC
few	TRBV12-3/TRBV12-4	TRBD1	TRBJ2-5	CASSQGVGETQYF	TGTGCCAGCAGTCAGGGGGTTGGAGAGACCCAGTACTTC
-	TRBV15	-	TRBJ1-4	CATSRDGLRLFF	TGTGCCACCAGCAGAGACGGGTTAAGACTGTTTTTT
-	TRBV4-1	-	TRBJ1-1	CASSQETGGPEAFF	TGCGCCAGCAGCCAAGAGACTGGGGGACCTGAAGCTTTCTTT
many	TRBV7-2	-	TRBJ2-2	CASSLGLGTGELFF	TGTGCCAGCAGCTTAGGGTTGGGTACCGGGGAGCTGTTTTTT
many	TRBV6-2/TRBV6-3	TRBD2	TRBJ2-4	CASSSRSGTYAKNIQYF	TGTGCCAGCAGTTCAAGGAGCGGGACGTACGCCAAAAACATTCAGTACTTC
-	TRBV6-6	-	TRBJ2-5	CASSAAGPLETQYF	TGTGCCAGCAGTGCCGCGGGCCCTCTTGAGACCCAGTACTTC
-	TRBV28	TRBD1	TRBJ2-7	CATRDREEQYF	TGTGCCACCCGGGACAGGGAAGAGCAGTACTTC
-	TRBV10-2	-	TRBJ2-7	CASSLGRANEQYF	TGCGCCAGCAGCTTGGGCAGGGCCAACGAGCAGTACTTC
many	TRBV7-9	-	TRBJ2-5	CASSERGQETQYF	TGTGCCAGCAGCGAAAGGGGTCAAGAGACCCAGTACTTC
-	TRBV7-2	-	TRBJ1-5	CASSLLGENQPQHF	TGTGCCAGCAGCTTATTGGGAGAAAATCAGCCCCAGCATTTT
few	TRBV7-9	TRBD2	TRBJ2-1	CASSLSGGARFLDEQFF	TGTGCCAGCAGCTTATCGGGAGGGGCACGGTTCCTTGATGAGCAGTTCTTC
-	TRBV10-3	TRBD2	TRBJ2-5	CAISGTSGDQETQYF	TGTGCCATCAGCGGGACTAGCGGGGACCAAGAGACCCAGTACTTC
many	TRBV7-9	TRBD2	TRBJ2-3	CASTGGDTQYF	TGTGCCAGCACCGGGGGGGATACGCAGTATTTT
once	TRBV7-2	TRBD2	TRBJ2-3	CASKKGSGRANTQYF	TGTGCCAGCAAAAAAGGTAGCGGGAGGGCCAATACGCAGTATTTT
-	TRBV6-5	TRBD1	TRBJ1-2	CASSYGTGDYGYTF	TGTGCCAGCAGTTACGGTACAGGGGACTATGGCTACACCTTC
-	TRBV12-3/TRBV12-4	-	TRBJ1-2	CASSRAGQVNYGYTF	TGTGCCAGCAGCCGGGCGGGGCAGGTTAACTATGGCTACACCTTC
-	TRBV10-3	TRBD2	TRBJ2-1	CAISESSGEHEQFF	TGTGCCATCAGTGAGAGTAGCGGGGAGCATGAGCAGTTCTTC
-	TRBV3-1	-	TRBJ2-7	CASSPRDSVGEQYF	TGTGCCAGCAGCCCCAGGGACTCCGTGGGCGAGCAGTACTTC
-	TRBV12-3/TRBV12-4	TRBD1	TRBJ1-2	CASSTPGGFYGYTF	TGTGCCAGCAGTACCCCAGGGGGCTTCTATGGCTACACCTTC
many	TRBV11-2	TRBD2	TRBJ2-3	CASSTGLAGSTDTQYF	TGTGCCAGCAGCACCGGACTAGCGGGGAGCACAGATACGCAGTATTTT
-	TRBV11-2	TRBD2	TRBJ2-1	CASSLVMRGGRHNEQFF	TGTGCCAGCAGCTTAGTGATGCGGGGGGGCCGCCACAATGAGCAGTTCTTC